This T cell receptor (beta chain) was identified during a study of tumor and adjacent non-tumor tissue in lung cancer. On the study more broadly: Around 4.2 million productive TCRbeta reads were obtained per sample on average. Overall study results and limits: Top 100 clones took a larger repertoire share in normal lung.

Points on this clonotype: Its antigen is unidentified. The CDR3 ends on some other residue instead of the conserved phenylalanine or tryptophan, so this is likely a read error.

A modified ARM-PCR protocol with three rounds of nested PCR amplified TCRbeta. MiXCR, applied by TCRdb to the multiplex PCR reads, yields one record per CDR3 protein. Of about 82,000 distinct CDR3 sequences in the sample, under 85% were seen once. CDR1 and CDR2 (germline): LGHNA, YNFKEQ. The CDR3 is 16 residues long. The template was RNA from unsorted bulk tissue. The chain links TRBV4-2 to TRBJ1-4; 10 positions match TRBD1. The receptor comes from a woman between 50 and 59 years old with non-small cell lung cancer. Sequencing input: lung tumor tissue. For the CDR3, the DNA is TGTGACAGCAACCAAGATACCGTGACAGGGGGCGAAAAACTGTTTGTT. It yields the protein CDSNQDTVTGGEKLFV.